The next 26 T cell receptor beta chains were all read from a single sample in a study of T cell repertoires in ileal Crohn's disease. The time point denotes: neoterminal ileum biopsy at postoperative endoscopy, about 6 months after surgery. The method was immunoSEQ multiplex PCR; TCRdb's version includes in-frame clones alone and lacks a portion of them. The sample has about 9,000 clones, around 80% seen once. The sample was ileal tissue. Every receptor here comes from an adult with Crohn's disease.

The chain uses TRBV19 and TRBJ1-2; no clear D. V was pared by 5 bases and J by 4 bases, with 14 bases between. Germline V gene sequence: CDR1 LNHDA, CDR2 SQIVND (reference sequence). CDR3 size: 14 residues. This CDR3 reads CASSPPERGYGYTF. CDR3 in DNA: TGTGCCAGTAGTCCCCCTGAGCGGGGCTATGGCTACACCTTC.

This sequence joins TRBV27 and TRBJ1-4; no reliable D call. The germline V and J ends were trimmed by 3 bases and 0 bases, with 8 bases remaining between them. The germline gives CDR1 MNHEY, CDR2 SMNVEV (reference sequence). There are 15 residues in the CDR3. Written as DNA, the CDR3 is TGTGCCAGCAGTTTGACACCCGCAACTAATGAAAAACTGTTTTTT. It is translated as CASSLTPATNEKLFF.

The V gene is TRBV30, the J gene TRBJ1-3; D perhaps matches TRBD1 (5 bases). The ends were cut back, 3 bases at V and 0 bases at J, with 9 bases in the middle. The CDR3 covers 14 residues. Germline-derived CDR1 and CDR2 are GTSNPN and SVGIG (reference sequence). This CDR3 reads CAWSLGVSGNTIYF. The CDR3 DNA is TGTGCCTGGAGCCTAGGGGTCTCTGGAAACACCATATATTTT.

This chain connects TRBV28 to TRBJ1-6; TRBD1 might be the D (5 bases). Germline V gene sequence: CDR1 MDHEN, CDR2 SYDVKM. Trimming removed 4 bases from V and 9 bases from J, with 10 bases in between. The CDR3 extends over 13 amino acids. This CDR3 is CASSSGLSSPLHF. CDR3 coding DNA: TGTGCCAGCAGTTCAGGGTTGAGTTCACCCCTCCACTTT.

The chain uses TRBV5-1 and TRBJ1-4; D gene unclear. Trimming cost V 1 base and J 8 bases, with 12 bases left between them. The CDR3 has 14 residues. Per germline, CDR1 SGHRS and CDR2 YFSETQ. DNA for the CDR3: TGCGCCAGCAGCTTGAGTTCAACTGAGGAAAAACTGTTTTTT. Amino acid sequence: CASSLSSTEEKLFF.

J is TRBJ1-2 and V is TRBV18; perhaps TRBD1 as D (6 bases). Germline V gene lookup returns CDR1 KGHSH and CDR2 LQKENI. The CDR3 is made up of 14 amino acids. Trimming cost V 2 bases and J 6 bases, with 13 bases left between them. CDR3: CASSPGGARDGYTF. The CDR3 region has the DNA TGTGCCAGCTCACCAGGGGGCGCAAGGGATGGCTACACCTTC.

The chain links TRBV10-3 to TRBJ2-7; a weak D match, TRBD2 (7 bases). CDR3 length: 14 amino acids. V gave up 2 bases and J gave up 7 bases, with 15 bases separating them. Per germline, CDR1 ENHRY and CDR2 SYGVKD. The CDR3 DNA reads as TGTGCCATCAGTGAGGGGGGGGCGCAGGAAGAGCAGTACTTC. It codes for CAISEGGAQEEQYF.

The chain employs TRBV7-8 and TRBJ1-1, with TRBD1 identical over 8 bases. With V trimmed by 1 base and J by 5 bases, 6 bases remained unmatched. The CDR3 has 15 amino acids. Germline V CDR1 and CDR2: SGHVS, FQNEAQ. The CDR3 coding sequence is TGTGCCAGCAGCTTAGAAGGACAGGGAGAAACTGAAGCTTTCTTT. It specifies CASSLEGQGETEAFF.

The table lists this clone with a count of one. The J gene is TRBJ2-5, the V gene TRBV9; 9 positions match TRBD2. Per germline, CDR1 SGDLS and CDR2 YYNGEE. The junction had 3 bases not matched to a gene; V was cut back by 1 base and J by 2 bases. CDR3 length: 15 residues. In DNA form, the CDR3 reads TGTGCCAGCAGCGTATCTCTAGCGGGGCAAGAGACCCAGTACTTC. Its protein is CASSVSLAGQETQYF. The whole variable domain, remainder taken from reference TRBV9 and TRBJ2-5, is DSGVTQTPKHLITATGQRVTLRCSPRSGDLSVYWYQQSLDQGLQFLIQYYNGEERAKGNILERFSAQQFPDLHSELNLSSLELGDSALYFCASSVSLAGQETQYFGPGTRLLVL.

The V gene is TRBV5-1, the J gene TRBJ2-3; 11 bases match TRBD2. The CDR3 covers 16 residues. Germline CDR1 is SGHRS and CDR2 is YFSETQ. The trim removed 2 bases at V and 2 bases at J, leaving 4 bases unmatched. This CDR3 reads CASSLRLAGTTDTQYF. The CDR3 DNA reads TGCGCCAGCAGCTTAAGACTAGCGGGAACCACAGATACGCAGTATTTT.

This clone is a singleton in its sample. This rearrangement joins TRBV6-6 to TRBJ2-1; D is perhaps TRBD1 (5 bases). Germline V lookup: CDR1 MNHNY, CDR2 SVGAGI (reference sequence). CDR3 length: 12 residues. The ends were cut back, 0 bases at V and 10 bases at J, with 7 bases in the middle. Here the CDR3 DNA reads TGTGCCAGCAGTTACTCCAGGGTCGAGCAGTTCTTC. This translates into CASSYSRVEQFF.

The chain carries TRBV4-3 and TRBJ2-5, with D possibly TRBD1 on 5 matching bases. Gene TRBJ2-7 matches the end of the DNA better, so the J call may be wrong. Germline assignment: CDR1 LGHNA and CDR2 YSLEER. The CDR3 runs to 14 residues. The CDR3 region is CASSQEGHSLEQYF. The CDR3 region has the DNA TGCGCCAGCAGCCAAGAAGGACATTCCCTCGAGCAGTACTTC.

The J gene is TRBJ1-1, the V gene TRBV19, with D tentatively TRBD1 (6 bases). There are 16 residues in the CDR3. CDR1 is LNHDA and CDR2 is SQIVND in the germline V gene (reference sequence). V lost 6 bases and J 0 bases, leaving 17 bases between the germline ends. The CDR3 here is CASRPVGAWVNTEAFF. In DNA, the CDR3 is TGTGCCAGTAGACCCGTGGGGGCTTGGGTGAACACTGAAGCTTTCTTT.

The rearrangement joins TRBV6-5 to TRBJ1-2; the D is unclear. The CDR3 is 14 amino acids. Germline V gene lookup returns CDR1 MNHEY and CDR2 SVGAGI. Deletions cut 10 bases from V and 6 bases from J, with 21 bases between. The CDR3 protein is CATGPAGIGDGYTF. CDR3 sequence (DNA): TGTGCCACCGGACCAGCGGGGATCGGCGATGGCTACACCTTC.

The chain is built from TRBV7-9 and TRBJ2-2; tentatively, D is TRBD2 (6 bases). V lost 5 bases and J lost 5, with 15 bases in between. Germline values: CDR1 SEHNR, CDR2 FQNEAQ (reference sequence). The CDR3 runs 15 residues. CDR3 residues: CASSPGTLLTGELFF. CDR3 DNA sequence: TGTGCCAGCAGCCCCGGGACTCTACTTACCGGGGAGCTGTTTTTT.

V gene TRBV19 combines with J gene TRBJ1-5; 7 bases are shared with TRBD1. J was trimmed by 1 base and V by 5 bases; bases with no gene match: 14. The length of the CDR3 is 18 residues. Germline-derived CDR1 and CDR2 are LNHDA and SQIVND (reference sequence). The CDR3 DNA reads TGTGCCAGTAGTCGGGACAGATCCGGGGGTGGAAGCAATCAGCCCCAGCATTTT. This sequence encodes CASSRDRSGGGSNQPQHF.

This clone has a single count. The gene calls are TRBV29-1 and TRBJ1-2; D might be TRBD1 (6 bases). This CDR3 has 12 residues. The ends were cut back, 6 bases at V and 8 bases at J, with 16 bases in the middle. Germline V lookup: CDR1 SQVTM, CDR2 ANQGSEA. CDR3 amino acids: CSVPIWGHGYTF. DNA for the CDR3: TGCAGCGTCCCTATTTGGGGGCACGGCTACACCTTC.

The V and J genes are TRBV30 and TRBJ2-7; 8 positions agree with TRBD1. Trimming at V came to 2 bases and at J to 7 bases, leaving 7 bases not matched to a gene. Germline V gene lookup returns CDR1 GTSNPN and CDR2 SVGIG (reference sequence). This CDR3 contains 13 residues. CDR3 loop: CAWSRTGLREQYF. In nucleotides, the CDR3 is TGTGCCTGGAGTCGGACAGGGTTAAGAGAGCAGTACTTC.

This clone appeared a single time. This chain joins TRBV9 and TRBJ2-3; D is possibly TRBD2 (5 bases). CDR3 length equals 15 residues. The germline CDR1 and CDR2 sequences are SGDLS and YYNGEE. The V end lost 0 bases, the J end lost 1 base, and 9 bases lay between the germline ends. The CDR3 DNA follows: TGTGCCAGCAGCGTAGCCCAGGAGGGCACAGATACGCAGTATTTT. Translated: CASSVAQEGTDTQYF.

This clone was seen once. A junction boundary mismatches the germline segment, possibly from a read error. The chain combines TRBV4-3 with TRBJ1-2; D is ambiguous. Germline CDR1 is LGHNA and CDR2 is YSLEER. The length of the CDR3 is 14 residues. In DNA, the CDR3 is TGCGCCAGCAGCCAGGAGCGGGGTTACCTTAGCTACACCTTT. Protein product: CASSQERGYLSYTF.

The chain joins TRBV6-5 to TRBJ2-3; TRBD1 matches at 8 bases. Germline V CDR1 and CDR2: MNHEY, SVGAGI. V shed 5 bases, J shed 12 bases, and the junction held 10 bases outside the gene matches. CDR3 length equals 13 residues. CDR3 protein: CASSRTGISYQYF. In DNA form, the CDR3 reads TGTGCCAGCAGTAGGACAGGGATTTCGTACCAGTATTTT.

This clone appeared once. The V and J genes are TRBV7-2 and TRBJ1-1, with D maybe TRBD1 (6 bases). Trimming shortened V by 5 bases and J by 0 bases, and 16 bases separated the two germline ends. The CDR3 sequence is 16 residues long. Germline V gene sequence: CDR1 SGHTA, CDR2 FQGNSA. The CDR3 here is CASSPGWGQMNTEAFF. CDR3 in DNA: TGTGCCAGCAGCCCCGGATGGGGGCAGATGAACACTGAAGCTTTCTTT. Full variable domain (rest looked up from reference TRBV7-2 and TRBJ1-1): GAGVSQSPSNKVTEKGKDVELRCDPISGHTALYWYRQSLGQGLEFLIYFQGNSAPDKSGLPSDRFSAERTGGSVSTLTIQRTQQEDSAVYLCASSPGWGQMNTEAFFGQGTRLTVV.

J is TRBJ2-2 and V is TRBV28; D may be TRBD1 (5 bases). The CDR3 extends over 14 amino acids. Germline values: CDR1 MDHEN, CDR2 SYDVKM. Trimming removed 6 bases at V and 6 bases at J, with 14 bases between. The CDR3 loop is CASRQGLAAGELFF. For the CDR3, the DNA is TGTGCCAGCAGGCAGGGTCTCGCGGCCGGGGAGCTGTTTTTT.

By frequency in the sample, this clone is medium-sized. The chain carries TRBV6-5 and TRBJ1-1; 9 nucleotides line up with TRBD1. This CDR3 is built from 14 residues. CDR1 is MNHEY and CDR2 is SVGAGI in the germline V gene. V shed 6 bases and J 4 bases; nucleotides not matched to a gene: 6. CDR3 protein: CASSRRTGATEAFF. The CDR3 bases are TGTGCCAGCAGCCGTCGGACAGGGGCCACTGAAGCTTTCTTT.

The chain carries TRBV6-5 and TRBJ1-6; D is possibly TRBD1 (6 bases). Germline V gene data show CDR1 as MNHEY and CDR2 as SVGAGI. V shed 6 bases and J shed 2 bases, with 11 bases lying between them. This CDR3 comprises 15 residues. The CDR3 protein is CASREQGTYNSPLHF. The DNA for the CDR3 is TGTGCCAGCAGGGAACAGGGTACCTATAATTCACCCCTCCACTTT.

This chain uses TRBV28 with TRBJ2-1, with a weak D call TRBD2 (6 bases). The germline V gene encodes CDR1 MDHEN and CDR2 SYDVKM. The ends were cut back, 6 bases at V and 9 bases at J, with 9 bases in the middle. The CDR3 totals 11 residues. The CDR3 is CASRVGGEQFF. For the CDR3, the DNA is TGTGCCAGCAGGGTCGGGGGTGAGCAGTTCTTC.